What follows are 25 T cell receptor beta chains derived from one specimen sequenced in a study of control samples from healthy donors and cancer patients. The assay was immunoSEQ multiplex PCR, and TCRdb's table has in-frame clones only and misses some. This sample has 70,000 to 75,000 clones, with less than 90% found just once. Source material: blood. The receptors stem from a woman aged 45-65 years in good health.

This clone appeared once. The chain is built from TRBV7-2 and TRBJ2-2; a weak D match, TRBD2 (6 bases). The CDR3 length is 13 residues. V was clipped by 3 bases and J by 6 bases, with 8 bases between them. Germline CDR1 reads SGHTA; CDR2 reads FQGNSA. The CDR3 nucleotides are TGTGCCAGCAGCTTCGCGGGACCCGGGGAGCTGTTTTTT. This translates into CASSFAGPGELFF.

J is TRBJ2-5 and V is TRBV7-9; D possibly uses TRBD1 or TRBD2 (5 bases each). The CDR3 is 14 amino acids. CDR1 is SEHNR and CDR2 is FQNEAQ in the germline V gene (reference sequence). V was trimmed by 4 bases and J by 5 bases, leaving 14 bases between them. The CDR3 here is CASSSGTARETQYF. The CDR3 DNA follows: TGTGCCAGCAGCTCAGGGACCGCGCGGGAGACCCAGTACTTC.

This rearrangement joins TRBV19 to TRBJ1-1, with 8 positions matching TRBD1. The CDR3 has 11 amino acids. Germline V CDR1 and CDR2: LNHDA, SQIVND (reference sequence). Trimming took 6 bases from V and 11 from J; bases not matched to a gene: 5. This CDR3 reads CASRTRGRAFF. Here the CDR3 DNA reads TGTGCCAGTAGAACCAGGGGGCGGGCTTTCTTT.

The V and J genes are TRBV2 and TRBJ1-2, with a possible D match to TRBD1 (6 bases). The V and J ends lost 5 bases and 8 bases respectively, with 12 bases between them. Germline CDR1 is SNHLY and CDR2 is FYNNEI. The CDR3 extends over 12 amino acids. The CDR3 DNA follows: TGTGCCAGCAGTACAGGGACTAGCGGCTACACCTTC. It is translated as CASSTGTSGYTF.

The chain carries TRBV10-3 and TRBJ2-1, with unresolved D. The CDR3 runs to 11 residues. V was cut by 5 bases and J by 10 bases, with 9 bases left in between. The germline V gene encodes CDR1 ENHRY and CDR2 SYGVKD. CDR3 residues: CAISRTDEQFF. In DNA, the CDR3 is TGTGCCATCAGTCGGACCGACGAGCAGTTCTTC.

DNA for the CDR3: TGTGCCAGCACCCTCACGGGGGGGGCCGACTCTGGAAACACCATATATTTT. Protein sequence: CASTLTGGADSGNTIYF. This rearrangement joins TRBV28 to TRBJ1-3; D perhaps matches TRBD1 (6 bases). From germline, CDR1 is MDHEN and CDR2 SYDVKM. CDR3 length equals 17 residues. V lost 7 bases, J lost 0 bases, and 19 bases lay in between.

This chain connects TRBV28 to TRBJ1-1, with TRBD1 identical over 11 bases. The CDR3 runs to 14 residues. The germline V gene has CDR1 MDHEN and CDR2 SYDVKM. V shed 3 bases and J 4 bases; nucleotides not matched to a gene: 1. CDR3 DNA sequence: TGTGCCAGCAGTTTGGGACAGGGGGGCACTGAAGCTTTCTTT. It encodes CASSLGQGGTEAFF. The entire variable domain, with the rest obtained from reference TRBV28 and TRBJ1-1, is as follows: DVKVTQSSRYLVKRTGEKVFLECVQDMDHENMFWYRQDPGLGLRLIYFSYDVKMKEKGDIPEGYSVSREKKERFSLILESASTNQTSMYLCASSLGQGGTEAFFGQGTRLTVV.

The rearrangement joins TRBV28 to TRBJ2-5; D unclear. Per the germline V gene, CDR1 is MDHEN and CDR2 is SYDVKM. CDR3 length equals 14 residues. Deletions cut 1 base from V and 4 bases from J, with 10 bases between. This CDR3 reads CASSLSTLGETQYF. The CDR3 DNA reads TGTGCCAGCAGTTTATCAACCTTGGGAGAGACCCAGTACTTC.

Here the CDR3 reads CASNSRGAGAHYNEQFF. CDR3 in DNA: TGTGCCAGCAACTCCAGGGGTGCGGGAGCCCACTACAATGAGCAGTTCTTC. The gene calls are TRBV28 and TRBJ2-1; D is possibly TRBD2 (7 bases). This CDR3 spans 17 amino acids. V was cut by 7 bases and J by 3 bases, with 22 bases left in between. Germline assignment: CDR1 MDHEN and CDR2 SYDVKM.

This chain's CDR3 is CSVAHRGLNYGYTF. CDR3 nucleotide sequence: TGCAGCGTCGCCCACAGGGGCCTTAACTATGGCTACACCTTC. This chain connects TRBV29-1 to TRBJ1-2, with TRBD1 identical over 7 bases. CDR1 and CDR2 (germline): SQVTM, ANQGSEA. After removal of 6 bases from V and 1 base from J, the junction contained 8 bases not matched to a gene. The CDR3 is 14 amino acids.

This sequence joins TRBV28 and TRBJ2-5; perhaps TRBD1 as D (7 bases). V lost 4 bases and J 5 bases, leaving 23 bases between the germline ends. From germline, CDR1 is MDHEN and CDR2 SYDVKM. This CDR3 contains 17 residues. The chain's CDR3 is CASSSPLTGEVRETQYF. CDR3 nucleotide sequence: TGTGCCAGCAGTTCCCCCCTAACAGGGGAGGTTAGGGAGACCCAGTACTTC.

The chain links TRBV10-2 to TRBJ1-1, with unresolved D. In germline, CDR1 is WSHSY, CDR2 SAAADI. Trimming left V 2 bases short and J 0 bases short, with 10 bases between. The CDR3 contains 15 residues. CDR3: CASSEMFVLNTEAFF. CDR3 bases: TGCGCCAGCAGTGAGATGTTTGTTTTGAACACTGAAGCTTTCTTT.

This chain uses TRBV5-4 with TRBJ1-3, with a weak D call TRBD1 (6 bases). Trimming cost V 5 bases and J 4 bases, with 13 bases left between them. CDR1 is SGHNT and CDR2 is YYREEE in the germline V gene (reference sequence). The CDR3 runs 14 residues. The DNA of the CDR3 is TGTGCCAGCAGTGGTGGGGGGGCCGGAAACACCATATATTTT. This sequence encodes CASSGGGAGNTIYF.

The gene calls are TRBV5-1 and TRBJ2-3; 13 bases match TRBD2. The CDR3 length is 16 residues. After removal of 4 bases from V and 5 bases from J, the junction contained 7 bases not matched to a gene. Germline loops: CDR1 SGHRS, CDR2 YFSETQ. The CDR3 loop is CASSPGLAGEEDTQYF. The CDR3 DNA follows: TGCGCCAGCAGCCCCGGACTAGCGGGAGAGGAAGATACGCAGTATTTT.

The V gene is TRBV28, the J gene TRBJ2-3; weak D call: TRBD2 (5 bases). CDR1 is MDHEN, CDR2 SYDVKM, per germline. The CDR3 loop spans 16 amino acids. V was cut by 9 bases and J by 4 bases, with 23 bases left in between. CDR3 bases: TGTGCCAGTCCCCCTGCCGGACTCACCTCGGCAGATACGCAGTATTTT. Translating it yields CASPPAGLTSADTQYF.

The J gene is TRBJ2-5, the V gene TRBV7-9; 7 positions match TRBD1. Germline assignment: CDR1 SEHNR and CDR2 FQNEAQ (reference sequence). The junction had 14 bases not matched to a gene; V was cut back by 6 bases and J by 7 bases. This CDR3 is 15 amino acids long. CDR3 protein: CASRDETGARGTQYF. The CDR3 nucleotides read TGTGCCAGCAGGGACGAAACAGGGGCCAGGGGGACCCAGTACTTC.

This rearrangement joins TRBV3-1 (or the pseudogene TRBV3-2) to TRBJ2-2; the D gene is possibly TRBD2 (5 bases). There are 15 residues in the CDR3. Per the germline V gene, CDR1 is LGHDT and CDR2 is YNNKEL (reference sequence). Trimming pared 2 bases from V and 8 bases from J, leaving 15 bases between. CDR3 DNA: TGTGCCAGCAGCCAACAACTGTTAGTAGCGGGGGAGCTGTTTTTT. Encoded protein: CASSQQLLVAGELFF.

The chain employs TRBV24-1 and TRBJ2-3, with 15 bases aligning to TRBD2. The CDR3 consists of 22 residues. The V gene's germline CDR1 is KGHDR and CDR2 SFDVKD. The V segment lost 4 bases and the J segment 7 bases; nucleotides outside the gene matches: 23. In DNA, the CDR3 is TGTGCCACCAGTGAAGGGACAAATTTAATACAGGGACTAGCGGGAGGAAAGCATACGCAGTATTTT. Its protein is CATSEGTNLIQGLAGGKHTQYF.

The rearrangement joins TRBV10-1 to TRBJ2-4; maybe TRBD1 (5 bases). The germline V gene has CDR1 WNHNN and CDR2 SYGVQD (reference sequence). V was clipped by 2 bases and J by 4 bases, with 6 bases between them. This CDR3 spans 13 amino acids. Here the CDR3 reads CASSEDRKNIQYF. The CDR3 DNA reads as TGCGCCAGCAGTGAGGACAGAAAAAACATTCAGTACTTC.

The chain couples TRBV7-8 to TRBJ2-1; D ambiguous. Germline V gene lookup returns CDR1 SGHVS and CDR2 FQNEAQ. The CDR3 spans 13 residues. The V end was cut by 3 bases, the J end by 8 bases, with 11 bases between. CDR3 amino acids: CASSFPKADEQFF. CDR3 nucleotide sequence: TGTGCCAGCAGCTTTCCGAAGGCTGATGAGCAGTTCTTC.

The J gene is TRBJ2-7, the V gene TRBV19; D is possibly TRBD2 (5 bases). Germline CDR1 is LNHDA and CDR2 is SQIVND (reference sequence). The V and J ends lost 5 bases and 2 bases respectively, with 10 bases between them. The CDR3 runs to 13 residues. CDR3 DNA sequence: TGTGCCAGTAGTCGGACTTTTACCTACGAGCAGTACTTC. Translating it yields CASSRTFTYEQYF. Filled out from reference TRBV19 and TRBJ2-7, the complete variable domain reads DGGITQSPKYLFRKEGQNVTLSCEQNLNHDAMYWYRQDPGQGLRLIYYSQIVNDFQKGDIAEGYSVSREKKESFPLTVTSAQKNPTAFYLCASSRTFTYEQYFGPGTRLTVT.

The rearrangement uses TRBV5-6 and TRBJ2-3; D is unresolved. The CDR3 runs to 13 residues. V dropped 3 bases and J dropped 8 bases, with 13 bases sitting between them. The V gene's germline CDR1 is SGHDT and CDR2 YYEEEE. CDR3 in DNA: TGTGCCAGCAGCTGGCCTGGAGAGATTACGCAGTATTTT. Translating it yields CASSWPGEITQYF. Drawing the rest from reference TRBV5-6 and TRBJ2-3, the complete variable domain is DAGVTQSPTHLIKTRGQQVTLRCSPKSGHDTVSWYQQALGQGPQFIFQYYEEEERQRGNFPDRFSGHQFPNYSSELNVNALLLGDSALYLCASSWPGEITQYFGPGTRLTVL.

This chain links TRBV19 with TRBJ2-1; 8 bases match TRBD2. CDR1 is LNHDA, CDR2 SQIVND, per germline (reference sequence). CDR3 length: 15 amino acids. V shed 4 bases, J shed 0 bases, and the junction held 2 bases outside the gene matches. The CDR3 is CASSTGGYSYNEQFF. The CDR3 nucleotides are TGTGCCAGTAGTACGGGAGGGTACTCCTACAATGAGCAGTTCTTC.

V usage is TRBV19 and J usage is TRBJ1-1; D possibly corresponds to TRBD1 (6 bases). Germline V gene sequence: CDR1 LNHDA, CDR2 SQIVND (reference sequence). Trimming took off 9 bases at V and 5 bases at J, with 19 bases between the two ends. This CDR3 has 14 amino acids. CDR3 sequence: CASDTGTRGTEAFF. CDR3 nucleotides: TGTGCCAGCGATACAGGGACCCGGGGTACTGAAGCTTTCTTT. The full variable domain, its missing parts supplied by reference TRBV19 and TRBJ1-1, is DGGITQSPKYLFRKEGQNVTLSCEQNLNHDAMYWYRQDPGQGLRLIYYSQIVNDFQKGDIAEGYSVSREKKESFPLTVTSAQKNPTAFYLCASDTGTRGTEAFFGQGTRLTVV.

The chain has TRBV29-1 and TRBJ2-7; D gene ambiguous. The CDR3 extends over 11 amino acids. Trimming stripped 7 bases from V and 5 bases from J, with 12 bases between. Germline V gene lookup returns CDR1 SQVTM and CDR2 ANQGSEA. The CDR3: CSAKSADEQYF. The DNA for the CDR3 is TGCAGCGCCAAATCGGCGGACGAGCAGTACTTC.